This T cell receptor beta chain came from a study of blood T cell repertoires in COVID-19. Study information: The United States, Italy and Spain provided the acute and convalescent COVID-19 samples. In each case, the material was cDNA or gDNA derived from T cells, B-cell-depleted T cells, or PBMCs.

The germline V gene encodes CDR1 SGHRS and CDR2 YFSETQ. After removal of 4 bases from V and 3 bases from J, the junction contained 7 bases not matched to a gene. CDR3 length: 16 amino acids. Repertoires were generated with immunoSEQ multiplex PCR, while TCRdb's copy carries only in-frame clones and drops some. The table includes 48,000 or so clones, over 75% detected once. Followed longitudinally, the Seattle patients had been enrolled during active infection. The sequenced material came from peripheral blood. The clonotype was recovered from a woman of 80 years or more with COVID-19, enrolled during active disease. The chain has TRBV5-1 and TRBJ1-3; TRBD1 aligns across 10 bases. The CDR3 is CASSKGQGVVGNTIYF. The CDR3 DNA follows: TGCGCCAGCAGCAAAGGACAGGGGGTTGTTGGAAACACCATATATTTT.